This T cell receptor beta chain was obtained from a study of blood T cell repertoires in COVID-19. As for the study in general: In each case, the material was cDNA or gDNA derived from T cells, B-cell-depleted T cells, or PBMCs.

The CDR3 has 15 residues. V lost 3 bases, J lost 1 base, and 12 bases lay in between. The germline V gene encodes CDR1 LNHDA and CDR2 SQIVND (reference sequence). In the study's own analysis: Nucleated cell counts were estimated from reference gene primer amplification. Assay used: immunoSEQ multiplex PCR; TCRdb lists only in-frame clones, some missing. V and J calls and clone size are as listed in that table; D and trimming were resolved from the DNA. The table shows about 220,000 clones, with around 80% occurring only once. This TCR derives from a woman aged 70-85 years with acute or convalescent COVID-19. The genes are TRBV19 and TRBJ1-1, with D perhaps matching TRBD1 (6 bases). The sample taken for sequencing was peripheral blood. The CDR3 DNA reads as TGTGCCAGTAGTATTGATCCACAGGGGAACACTGAAGCTTTCTTT. It yields the protein CASSIDPQGNTEAFF.